A selection of T cell receptor beta chains follows, all from one sample in a study of control samples from healthy donors and cancer patients. Data came from immunoSEQ multiplex PCR; TCRdb stores just in-frame clones and leaves some out. The repertoire holds over 60,000 clones, with about 90% as singletons. Sequenced: PBMCs. Receptors originate from a woman aged 55-69 years with head and neck cancer. Both conserved end residues are part of each CDR3. D genes are given only for firm matches. Expanded clones are given a class, and other clones once, few, many or no size at all.

j_call clone_size d_call v_call cdr3_aa cdr3_nt
TRBJ2-2 few TRBD2 TRBV5-1 CASSLGLAGEVTGELFF TGCGCCAGCAGCCTCGGACTAGCGGGAGAAGTGACCGGGGAGCTGTTTTTT
TRBJ2-2 NA TRBD1 TRBV6-4 CASSDGTGDTGELFF TGTGCCAGCAGTGACGGGACAGGGGACACCGGGGAGCTGTTTTTT
TRBJ2-5 once NA TRBV29-1 CSVAYVVRETQYF TGCAGCGTTGCCTACGTGGTGAGGGAGACCCAGTACTTC
TRBJ2-1 few NA TRBV10-3 CAISEWVGYEQFF TGTGCCATCAGTGAGTGGGTAGGCTATGAGCAGTTCTTC
TRBJ2-1 NA NA TRBV4-1 CASRQVGQGLLHEQFF TGCGCCAGCAGACAAGTCGGCCAGGGGCTCCTCCATGAGCAGTTCTTC
TRBJ1-4 once TRBD1 TRBV14 CASSHARTGQHEKLFF TGTGCCAGCAGCCACGCACGGACAGGGCAACACGAAAAACTGTTTTTT
TRBJ2-3 NA NA TRBV7-8 CASSLVLGNTDTQYF TGTGCCAGCAGCTTAGTTTTAGGGAACACAGATACGCAGTATTTT
TRBJ2-5 NA TRBD1 TRBV2 CASSRQGETQYF TGTGCCAGCAGTCGACAGGGGGAGACCCAGTACTTC
TRBJ2-7 NA NA TRBV6-1 CASSEPYSYEQYF TGTGCCAGCAGTGAACCATACTCCTACGAGCAGTACTTC
TRBJ2-1 NA TRBD1 TRBV5-5 CASMVGRTGGNNEQFF TGTGCCAGCATGGTTGGGCGTACAGGGGGCAACAATGAGCAGTTCTTC
TRBJ1-5 NA NA TRBV7-2 CASSLRNGGGQPQHF TGTGCCAGCAGCTTAAGGAACGGGGGAGGTCAGCCCCAGCATTTT
TRBJ2-1 NA NA TRBV29-1 CSVAQGGNEQFF TGCAGCGTTGCCCAGGGGGGCAATGAGCAGTTCTTC
TRBJ2-6 few NA TRBV5-6 CASSWYGSGANVLTF TGTGCCAGCAGCTGGTATGGCTCTGGGGCCAACGTCCTGACTTTC
TRBJ1-1 NA NA TRBV19 CASSYLGDEAFF TGTGCCAGTAGTTATCTAGGTGATGAAGCTTTCTTT
TRBJ2-2 NA NA TRBV29-1 CSVTDRLNTGELFF TGCAGCGTTACCGACAGGCTGAACACCGGGGAGCTGTTTTTT
TRBJ1-5 NA NA TRBV4-3 CASSQDRGSNQPQHF TGCGCCAGCAGCCAAGACAGGGGTTCAAATCAGCCCCAGCATTTT
TRBJ1-5 once NA TRBV21-1 CASSSTSVGTDSNQPQHF TGTGCCAGCAGCTCAACCTCGGTTGGTACAGATAGCAATCAGCCCCAGCATTTT
TRBJ1-5 NA NA TRBV6-5 CASSYGPNQPQHF TGTGCCAGCAGTTACGGCCCCAATCAGCCCCAGCATTTT
TRBJ1-6 NA TRBD1 TRBV12-3/TRBV12-4 CATRTGFNSPLHF TGCGCAACCCGGACAGGGTTTAATTCACCCCTCCACTTT
TRBJ1-4 NA NA TRBV4-1 CASSHGTTGEPEKLFF TGCGCCAGCAGCCATGGAACTACAGGAGAGCCCGAAAAACTGTTTTTT
TRBJ1-4 NA TRBD1 TRBV4-3 CASSQNRGDEKLFF TGCGCCAGCAGCCAGAACAGGGGCGATGAAAAACTGTTTTTT
TRBJ2-7 once NA TRBV9 CASSVDPSAEYEQYF TGTGCCAGCAGCGTAGATCCTTCGGCAGAATACGAGCAGTACTTC
TRBJ2-1 once TRBD2 TRBV19 CASSLASGSPYNEQFF TGTGCCAGTAGCTTGGCTAGCGGGAGCCCCTACAATGAGCAGTTCTTC
TRBJ2-3 once NA TRBV7-9 CASSLEAVSTDTQYF TGTGCCAGCAGCTTAGAAGCAGTGAGCACAGATACGCAGTATTTT
TRBJ1-3 NA NA TRBV12-5 CASGITQDTGGNTIYF TGTGCTAGTGGCATTACCCAGGACACGGGAGGAAACACCATATATTTT
TRBJ2-2 NA NA TRBV30 CAWSVWSRNTGELFF TGTGCCTGGAGTGTTTGGTCTCGGAACACCGGGGAGCTGTTTTTT
TRBJ2-2 NA NA TRBV9 CASSTPATFRKNTGELFF TGTGCCAGCAGCACCCCCGCAACTTTCCGCAAGAACACCGGGGAGCTGTTTTTT
TRBJ2-2 NA NA TRBV11-2 CASRKTGFSGELFF TGTGCCAGTCGGAAGACGGGGTTTTCCGGGGAGCTGTTTTTT
TRBJ2-7 NA TRBD2 TRBV3-1/TRBV3-2 CASSPPLGTSGFYEQYF TGTGCCAGCAGCCCCCCTCTGGGGACTAGCGGGTTCTACGAGCAGTACTTC
TRBJ2-1 NA TRBD2 TRBV18 CASSPTARPTSRYSYNEQFF TGTGCCAGCTCACCGACCGCCCGCCCGACTAGCAGATACTCCTACAATGAGCAGTTCTTC
TRBJ2-7 NA NA TRBV14 CASSQEVGPSEQYF TGTGCCAGCAGCCAAGAGGTAGGCCCGAGCGAGCAGTACTTC
TRBJ2-1 NA NA TRBV24-1 CATSETGRSYNEQFF TGTGCCACCAGTGAAACCGGACGGTCCTACAATGAGCAGTTCTTC
TRBJ2-5 NA TRBD1 TRBV7-6 CASSPDLDRVETQYF TGTGCCAGCAGCCCTGACCTCGACAGGGTGGAGACCCAGTACTTC
TRBJ2-1 NA NA TRBV7-6 CASSLGTPSSYNEQFF TGTGCCAGCAGCCTAGGGACTCCGAGCTCCTACAATGAGCAGTTCTTC
TRBJ1-2 NA NA TRBV18 CASSPGGGTGYGYTF TGTGCCAGCTCACCGGGGGGGGGCACCGGCTATGGCTACACCTTC
TRBJ1-2 once TRBD1 TRBV6-6 CASSYSPQQGRYGYTF TGTGCCAGCAGTTACTCACCTCAACAGGGGCGCTATGGCTACACCTTC
TRBJ1-2 few TRBD1 TRBV2 CASKETGTEVYGYTF TGTGCCAGTAAAGAGACCGGGACAGAGGTCTATGGCTACACCTTC
TRBJ2-4 once NA TRBV21-1 CASSKMAPLKNIQYF TGTGCCAGCAGCAAAATGGCCCCCCTGAAAAACATTCAGTACTTC
TRBJ1-2 NA NA TRBV4-1 CASSQDYGGYTF TGCGCCAGCAGCCAAGATTACGGTGGCTACACCTTC
TRBJ2-3 NA NA TRBV7-2 CASSRGEQYTQYF TGTGCCAGCAGCAGAGGGGAGCAGTATACGCAGTATTTT
TRBJ1-1 NA NA TRBV28 CASAFSGGTEAFF TGTGCCAGCGCTTTTTCAGGAGGCACTGAAGCTTTCTTT
TRBJ2-7 NA NA TRBV27 CASSSRVGNYEQYF TGTGCCAGCAGTTCGAGGGTAGGGAATTACGAGCAGTACTTC
TRBJ2-6 NA NA TRBV6-5 CASSYVGTGANVLTF TGTGCCAGCAGTTACGTTGGAACTGGGGCCAACGTCCTGACTTTC
TRBJ2-7 NA NA TRBV7-2 CASSSRDTPYEQYF TGTGCCAGCAGCTCACGGGACACACCTTACGAGCAGTACTTC
TRBJ2-5 NA NA TRBV7-2 CASSLDSRGRETQYF TGTGCCAGCAGCTTAGATTCCCGGGGAAGGGAGACCCAGTACTTC
TRBJ2-2 NA TRBD2 TRBV2 CASSATSGRLTTGELFF TGTGCCAGCAGTGCCACTAGCGGCAGATTGACCACCGGGGAGCTGTTTTTT
TRBJ2-2 NA NA TRBV3-1/TRBV3-2 CASSVNTGELFF TGTGCCAGCTCTGTGAACACCGGGGAGCTGTTTTTT
TRBJ2-1 NA TRBD1 TRBV6-4 CASSDSGPGQGINEQFF TGTGCCAGCAGTGACTCTGGCCCGGGACAGGGCATCAATGAGCAGTTCTTC
TRBJ1-2 NA NA TRBV19 CASSIDRAAFGGYTF TGTGCCAGTAGTATAGATAGAGCGGCCTTCGGGGGCTACACCTTC
TRBJ1-4 once NA TRBV19 CASSIGGQMSEKLFF TGTGCCAGTAGTATAGGAGGACAGATGTCTGAAAAACTGTTTTTT
TRBJ2-1 NA TRBD1 TRBV6-5 CASSYSDRVFF TGTGCCAGCAGTTACTCGGACAGGGTTTTCTTC